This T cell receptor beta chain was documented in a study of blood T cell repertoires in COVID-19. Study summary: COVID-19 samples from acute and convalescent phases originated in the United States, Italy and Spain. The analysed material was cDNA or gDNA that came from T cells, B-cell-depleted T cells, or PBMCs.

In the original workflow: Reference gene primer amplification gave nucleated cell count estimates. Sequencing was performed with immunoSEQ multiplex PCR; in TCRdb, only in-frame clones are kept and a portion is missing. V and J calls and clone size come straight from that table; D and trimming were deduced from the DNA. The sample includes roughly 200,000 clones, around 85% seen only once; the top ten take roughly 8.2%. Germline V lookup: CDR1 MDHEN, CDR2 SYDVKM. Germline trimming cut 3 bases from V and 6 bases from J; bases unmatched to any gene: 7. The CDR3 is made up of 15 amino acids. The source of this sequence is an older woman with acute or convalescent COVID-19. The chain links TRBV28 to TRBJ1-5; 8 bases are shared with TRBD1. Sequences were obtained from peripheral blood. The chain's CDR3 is CASSFRTGSTQPQHF. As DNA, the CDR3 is TGTGCCAGCAGTTTTCGGACAGGGTCAACTCAGCCCCAGCATTTT.